One and the same sample provided the 22 T cell receptor beta chains below, sequenced in a study of cytomegalovirus exposure and HLA in healthy donors. The assay was immunoSEQ multiplex PCR, and TCRdb's table has in-frame clones only and misses some. The table has 90,000 to 150,000 clones, roughly 90% seen once. Sequenced input: PBMCs. The receptors stem from a woman aged 18-35 years in good health and CMV-seropositive.

This clone was observed a few times. The J gene is TRBJ1-1, the V gene TRBV11-2, with TRBD1 identical over 8 bases. This CDR3 comprises 15 residues. From germline, CDR1 is SGHAT and CDR2 FQNNGV. J lost 3 bases, V lost 5 bases, and 8 bases had no gene match. The DNA for the CDR3 is TGTGCCAGCAGCCCGATCAGGGGGCAGCACACTGAAGCTTTCTTT. It codes for CASSPIRGQHTEAFF. The full variable domain, completed using reference TRBV11-2 and TRBJ1-1, is EAGVAQSPRYKIIEKRQSVAFWCNPISGHATLYWYQQILGQGPKLLIQFQNNGVVDDSQLPKDRFSAERLKGVDSTLKIQPAKLEDSAVYLCASSPIRGQHTEAFFGQGTRLTVV.

The rearrangement uses TRBV5-1 and TRBJ2-7; TRBD2 matches at 11 bases. The trim removed 4 bases at V and 4 bases at J, leaving 4 bases unmatched. This CDR3 region has 14 residues. Germline V gene data show CDR1 as SGHRS and CDR2 as YFSETQ. CDR3 sequence reads: CASSASSGRYEQYF. Written as DNA, the CDR3 is TGCGCCAGCAGCGCATCTAGCGGGAGGTACGAGCAGTACTTC.

This chain connects TRBV6-6 to TRBJ1-5; the match to TRBD1 covers 7 bases. Per the germline V gene, CDR1 is MNHNY and CDR2 is SVGAGI (reference sequence). Trimming removed 0 bases from V and 9 bases from J; junction bases left unmatched: 8. CDR3 size: 15 residues. The CDR3 nucleotides read TGTGCCAGCAGTTACTCGTGGGACAGCGTTCTGCCCCAGCATTTT. It translates to CASSYSWDSVLPQHF.

This clone appeared a single time. The chain has TRBV4-1 and TRBJ2-7; TRBD2 matches at 9 bases. The J segment lost 5 bases and the V segment lost 5 bases, leaving 10 bases of the junction unmatched. The CDR3 totals 15 residues. Germline assignment: CDR1 MGHRA and CDR2 YSYEKL. The CDR3 sequence: CASSKPGLALNEQYF. The CDR3 DNA reads TGCGCCAGCAGCAAGCCGGGACTAGCATTGAACGAGCAGTACTTC.

The rearrangement uses TRBV5-6 and TRBJ2-1, with TRBD2 identical over 7 bases. The V gene end was trimmed by 6 bases and the J gene end by 2 bases; junction bases not matched to a gene: 8. The CDR3 covers 15 residues. Germline lookup yields CDR1 SGHDT and CDR2 YYEEEE. CDR3 sequence: CASTSVGGTYNEQFF. CDR3 DNA: TGTGCCAGCACCTCTGTCGGGGGGACCTACAATGAGCAGTTCTTC.

V usage is TRBV7-3 and J usage is TRBJ2-1, with a tentative D call TRBD2 (5 bases). Trimming cost V 2 bases and J 9 bases, with 14 bases left between them. The CDR3 extends over 14 amino acids. Per the germline V gene, CDR1 is SGHTA and CDR2 is FQGTGA. DNA for the CDR3: TGTGCCAGCAGCTTATCGGGGAGTCGGAGTGAGCAGTTCTTC. It encodes CASSLSGSRSEQFF.

The V call is TRBV5-1, the J call TRBJ2-7, with a weak D call TRBD2 (5 bases). This CDR3 has 13 amino acids. Deletions cut 2 bases from V and 2 bases from J, with 8 bases between. From germline, CDR1 is SGHRS and CDR2 YFSETQ. The CDR3 spells CASSFGVAYEQYF. CDR3 nucleotide sequence: TGCGCCAGCAGCTTCGGGGTAGCCTACGAGCAGTACTTC.

The CDR3 coding sequence is TGTGCCAGCAGCCTCCAGGGGGCCTACAATCAGCCCCAGCATTTT. Translation gives CASSLQGAYNQPQHF. The chain couples TRBV28 to TRBJ1-5, with 8 bases fitting TRBD1. Germline V gene data show CDR1 as MDHEN and CDR2 as SYDVKM. The CDR3 length is 15 residues. V trimming: 6 bases; J trimming: 3 bases; junction bases outside the gene matches: 7.

This clone has just one count. The gene calls are TRBV11-2 and TRBJ1-4; TRBD1 matches 7 bases. With V trimmed by 5 bases and J by 0 bases, 15 bases remained unmatched. Germline CDR1 and CDR2: SGHAT and FQNNGV. This CDR3 comprises 19 residues. The CDR3 DNA is TGTGCCAGCAGCCGACGACAGGGAGTGAGGGATCCAACTAATGAAAAACTGTTTTTT. It encodes CASSRRQGVRDPTNEKLFF.

This clone came up once. This chain joins TRBV5-1 and TRBJ2-5; 8 bases are shared with TRBD1. Trimming at V came to 4 bases and at J to 5 bases, leaving 4 bases not matched to a gene. The CDR3 has 13 amino acids. Per germline, CDR1 SGHRS and CDR2 YFSETQ. Here the CDR3 reads CASSGQGRETQYF. The CDR3, as DNA: TGCGCCAGCAGCGGACAGGGTCGGGAGACCCAGTACTTC.

The CDR3 region has the DNA TGTGCCAGCAGCGTTGGACAGGGATGGGTCTATGGCTACACCTTC. Translated: CASSVGQGWVYGYTF. The chain couples TRBV9 to TRBJ1-2; 8 nucleotides align to TRBD1. Looked up from germline, CDR1 is SGDLS and CDR2 is YYNGEE. V lost 2 bases to trimming and J lost 4 bases; unmatched junction nucleotides: 7. CDR3 length: 15 amino acids.

The V and J genes are TRBV7-2 and TRBJ1-2, with TRBD1 as a possible D gene (5 bases). Germline loops: CDR1 SGHTA, CDR2 FQGNSA. Trimming removed 3 bases at V and 4 bases at J, with 12 bases between. This CDR3 spans 14 amino acids. The CDR3 DNA reads as TGTGCCAGCAGCTTGCAGGGTAGGGCCTATGGCTACACCTTC. Its protein is CASSLQGRAYGYTF.

This rearrangement joins TRBV7-9 to TRBJ2-1, with D perhaps TRBD2 (5 bases). Germline CDR1 SEHNR, CDR2 FQNEAQ (reference sequence). Trimming left V 0 bases short and J 6 bases short, with 9 bases between. The CDR3 runs 14 residues. This CDR3 reads CASSLALGSNEQFF. CDR3 in DNA: TGTGCCAGCAGCTTAGCGTTGGGGAGCAATGAGCAGTTCTTC.

V and J are TRBV13 and TRBJ2-2, with TRBD1 matching 9 bases. Germline lookup yields CDR1 PRHDT and CDR2 FYEKMQ (reference sequence). There are 16 residues in the CDR3. V lost 4 bases and J lost 5; bases outside the gene matches: 8. CDR3 loop: CASSSRGQGRTGELFF. As DNA, the CDR3 is TGTGCCAGCAGCTCCCGGGGACAGGGAAGAACCGGGGAGCTGTTTTTT.

This sequence joins TRBV4-2 and TRBJ1-2, with a possible D match to TRBD1 (5 bases). Trimming took 0 bases from V and 5 from J, leaving 13 bases between them. This CDR3 spans 15 amino acids. CDR1 and CDR2 (germline): LGHNA, YNFKEQ. The CDR3 coding sequence is TGTGCCAGCAGCCAAGATGGGCAGGGTTTGTATGGCTACACCTTC. Its translation: CASSQDGQGLYGYTF.

CDR3 amino acids: CASSPGTGGRATQYF. In DNA, the CDR3 is TGTGCCAGCAGTCCGGGGACAGGGGGGCGAGCGACGCAGTATTTT. The rearrangement joins TRBV6-5 to TRBJ2-3; 11 bases line up with TRBD1. V lost 5 bases, J lost 9 bases, and 10 bases stayed unmatched. CDR3 length: 15 amino acids. The germline CDR1 and CDR2 sequences are MNHEY and SVGAGI.

The chain links TRBV18 to TRBJ1-2; tentative D call: TRBD1 (5 bases). The CDR3 is made up of 18 amino acids. V was cut by 4 bases and J by 3 bases, with 24 bases left in between. Germline values: CDR1 KGHSH, CDR2 LQKENI. The CDR3 DNA reads TGTGCCAGCTCACTCACCCCCGGGGCCGGGGGGGTAGACTATGGCTACACCTTC. Protein product: CASSLTPGAGGVDYGYTF.

The chain recombines TRBV11-2 with TRBJ1-1; D is unclear. The CDR3 consists of 13 residues. Germline assignment: CDR1 SGHAT and CDR2 FQNNGV. Trimming removed 5 bases at V and 5 bases at J, with 12 bases between. This chain's CDR3 is CASSPHLGTEAFF. The CDR3 DNA follows: TGTGCCAGCAGCCCGCACCTAGGAACTGAAGCTTTCTTT.

This chain joins TRBV18 and TRBJ1-4; 7 bases match TRBD1. Trimming removed 2 bases from V and 2 bases from J; junction bases left unmatched: 2. The CDR3 sequence is 15 residues long. Germline values: CDR1 KGHSH, CDR2 LQKENI. Here the CDR3 reads CASSPKGQTNEKLFF. The CDR3 bases are TGTGCCAGCTCACCAAAGGGACAGACTAATGAAAAACTGTTTTTT.

The J gene is TRBJ2-1, the V gene TRBV11-3; TRBD2 agrees at 8 bases. V was clipped by 2 bases and J by 5 bases; unmatched bases: 5. The length of the CDR3 is 15 residues. CDR1 is SGHNT and CDR2 is YENEEA in the germline V gene. The CDR3 reads CASSLTSGADNEQFF. The CDR3 DNA follows: TGTGCCAGCAGCTTAACTAGCGGAGCAGACAATGAGCAGTTCTTC.

V usage is TRBV6-5 and J usage is TRBJ2-3; D is possibly TRBD1 (5 bases). The CDR3 runs to 14 residues. Germline V gene sequence: CDR1 MNHEY, CDR2 SVGAGI. Deletions cut 2 bases from V and 0 bases from J, with 6 bases between. The DNA for the CDR3 is TGTGCCAGCAGTTACAGGGGTAGCACAGATACGCAGTATTTT. It yields the protein CASSYRGSTDTQYF.

V and J are TRBV29-1 and TRBJ2-3; the D gene is possibly TRBD2 (5 bases). Germline values: CDR1 SQVTM, CDR2 ANQGSEA. V lost 8 bases and J lost 2, with 14 bases in between. The CDR3 sequence is 13 residues long. In nucleotides, the CDR3 is TGCAGCTCTCAGGACTGGTACACAGATACGCAGTATTTT. It translates to CSSQDWYTDTQYF.